The clone carrying this T cell receptor (beta chain) was found once. The data belong to a study of blood T cell repertoires in COVID-19. At the level of the study: The United States, Italy and Spain supplied acute and convalescent COVID-19 samples. Sources were T cells, B-cell-depleted T cells, or PBMCs; the material itself was cDNA or gDNA.

In the source study's methods: Reference gene primer amplification in the assay estimated nucleated cell counts. Sequencing was performed with immunoSEQ multiplex PCR; in TCRdb, only in-frame clones are kept and a portion is missing. The D gene and trimming were derived from the DNA, and the V and J assignments and clone size from that table. The sample shows 100,000 to 140,000 clones, approximately 88% of them seen only once. CDR3 size: 13 residues. V was pared by 5 bases and J by 5 bases, with 12 bases between. The V gene's germline CDR1 is LNHDA and CDR2 SQIVND (reference sequence). Specimen: peripheral blood. This sequence was found in a man aged 50 to 60 with active or convalescent COVID-19. The V gene is TRBV19, the J gene TRBJ1-2, with D perhaps TRBD1 (5 bases). The CDR3 region is CASSPGIGYGYTF. In DNA, the CDR3 is TGTGCCAGTAGTCCAGGGATCGGGTATGGCTACACCTTC.